The 2 T cell receptor beta chains in this list originate from one sample, sequenced in a study of shared clonotypes between healthy human individuals (dated by TCRdb to 2019 to 2021). The library came from the immunoSEQ multiplex PCR assay. TCRdb re-hosts the immuneACCESS table, in-frame sequences only. Its copies lack some clones; in the studies checked, an unresolved V gene accounts for under half of them, and the cause for the rest is not known. In all, the sample holds roughly 2,500,000 clones, and 93% of those were seen once. The top ten hold approximately 0.36% of the sample. The sample taken for sequencing was naive CD4+ T cells from PBMCs. The meaning of the sample's cell subset or site label: CD45RA+ positively selected. The source of these receptors is a man aged 18 to 29 in good health. Some clones in this sample may be carry-over from other donors' samples.

V is TRBV5-4 and J is TRBJ2-7; 12 bases line up with TRBD1. This CDR3 spans 15 amino acids. CDR1 and CDR2 (germline): SGHNT, YYREEE (reference sequence). V was clipped by 2 bases and J by 6 bases; unmatched bases: 6. CDR3 in DNA: TGTGCCAGCAGCTTTGGGGACAGGGGGCGACTCGAGCAGTACTTC. Translated: CASSFGDRGRLEQYF.

This clone was seen more than once but under ten times. The genes are TRBV30 and TRBJ1-5; D gene uncertain. The CDR3 loop spans 13 amino acids. The germline CDR1 and CDR2 sequences are GTSNPN and SVGIG (reference sequence). Trimming stripped 2 bases from V and 4 bases from J, with 9 bases between. The CDR3: CAWSLEYNQPQHF. The CDR3 DNA is TGTGCCTGGAGTCTGGAGTATAATCAGCCCCAGCATTTT.